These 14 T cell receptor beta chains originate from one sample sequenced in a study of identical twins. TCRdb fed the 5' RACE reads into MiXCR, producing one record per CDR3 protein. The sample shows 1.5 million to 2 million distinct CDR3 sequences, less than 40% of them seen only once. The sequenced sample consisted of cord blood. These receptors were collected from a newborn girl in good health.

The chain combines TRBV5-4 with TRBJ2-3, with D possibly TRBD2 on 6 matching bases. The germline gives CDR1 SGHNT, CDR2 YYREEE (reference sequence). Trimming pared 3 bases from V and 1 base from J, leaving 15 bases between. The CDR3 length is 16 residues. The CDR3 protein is CASSSSGPRGTDTQYF. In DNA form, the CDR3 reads TGTGCCAGCAGCTCCAGCGGGCCCCGGGGCACAGATACGCAGTATTTT.

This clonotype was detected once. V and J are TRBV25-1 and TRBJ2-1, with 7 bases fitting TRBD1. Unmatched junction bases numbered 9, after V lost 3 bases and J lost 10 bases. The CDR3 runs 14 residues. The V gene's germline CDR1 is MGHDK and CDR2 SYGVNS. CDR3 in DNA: TGTGCCAGCAGTGATCGGGGCAGGGGGTACGAGCAGTTCTTC. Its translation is CASSDRGRGYEQFF.

CDR3 sequence: CASSHGTGRAKNIQYF. CDR3 bases: TGTGCCAGTAGCCATGGGACAGGGAGAGCCAAAAACATTCAGTACTTC. The chain combines TRBV19 with TRBJ2-4, with 9 bases that match TRBD1. In germline, CDR1 is LNHDA, CDR2 SQIVND (reference sequence). CDR3 size: 16 residues. J was trimmed by 0 bases and V by 6 bases; bases with no gene match: 6. The full variable domain, its missing parts supplied by reference TRBV19 and TRBJ2-4, is DGGITQSPKYLFRKEGQNVTLSCEQNLNHDAMYWYRQDPGQGLRLIYYSQIVNDFQKGDIAEGYSVSREKKESFPLTVTSAQKNPTAFYLCASSHGTGRAKNIQYFGAGTRLSVL.

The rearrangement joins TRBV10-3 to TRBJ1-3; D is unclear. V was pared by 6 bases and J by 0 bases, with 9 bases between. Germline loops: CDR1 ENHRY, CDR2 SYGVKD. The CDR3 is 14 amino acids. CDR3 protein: CAIRGSSSGNTIYF. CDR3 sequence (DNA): TGTGCCATCAGGGGATCCAGCTCTGGAAACACCATATATTTT.

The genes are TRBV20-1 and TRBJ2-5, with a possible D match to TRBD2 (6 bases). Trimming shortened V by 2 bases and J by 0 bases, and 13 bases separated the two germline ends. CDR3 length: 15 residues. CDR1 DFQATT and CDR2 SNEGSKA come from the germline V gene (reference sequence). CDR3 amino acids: CSARIGGYYQETQYF. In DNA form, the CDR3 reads TGCAGTGCTAGAATTGGGGGGTACTACCAAGAGACCCAGTACTTC.

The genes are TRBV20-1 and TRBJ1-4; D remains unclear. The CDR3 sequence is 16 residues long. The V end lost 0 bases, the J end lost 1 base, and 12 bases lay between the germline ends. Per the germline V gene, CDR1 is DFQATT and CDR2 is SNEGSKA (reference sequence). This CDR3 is CSARDESDGTNEKLFF. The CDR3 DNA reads TGCAGTGCTAGAGATGAGTCGGACGGAACTAATGAAAAACTGTTTTTT.

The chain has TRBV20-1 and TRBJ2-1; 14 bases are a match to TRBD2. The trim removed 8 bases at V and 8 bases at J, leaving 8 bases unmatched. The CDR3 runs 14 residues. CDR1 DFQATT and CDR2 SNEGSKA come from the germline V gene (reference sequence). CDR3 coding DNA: TGCAGTCGTCGTTCGGGACTAGCGGGAGATGAGCAGTTCTTC. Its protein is CSRRSGLAGDEQFF.

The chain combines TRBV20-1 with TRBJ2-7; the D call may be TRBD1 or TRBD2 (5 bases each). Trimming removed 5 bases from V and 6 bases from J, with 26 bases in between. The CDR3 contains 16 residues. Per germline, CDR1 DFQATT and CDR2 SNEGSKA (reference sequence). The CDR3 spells CSARHLLRDPLGEQYF. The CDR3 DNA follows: TGCAGTGCTCGGCACCTTTTGAGGGACCCGCTAGGCGAGCAGTACTTC.

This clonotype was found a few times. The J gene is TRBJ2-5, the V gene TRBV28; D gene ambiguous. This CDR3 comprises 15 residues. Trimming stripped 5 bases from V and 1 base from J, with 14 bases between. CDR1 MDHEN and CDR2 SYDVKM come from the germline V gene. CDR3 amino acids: CASSPHPAFQETQYF. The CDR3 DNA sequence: TGTGCCAGCAGTCCCCACCCAGCCTTCCAAGAGACCCAGTACTTC.

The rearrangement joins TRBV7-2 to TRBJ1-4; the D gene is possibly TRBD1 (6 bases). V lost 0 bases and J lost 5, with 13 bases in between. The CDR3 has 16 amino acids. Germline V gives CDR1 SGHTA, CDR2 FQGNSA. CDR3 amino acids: CASSLATGGWNEKLFF. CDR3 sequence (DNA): TGTGCCAGCAGCTTAGCGACTGGGGGCTGGAATGAAAAACTGTTTTTT.

Written as DNA, the CDR3 is TGTGCCAGCAGCCAAGTGATAGGGACCACCGGGGAGCTGTTTTTT. This encodes CASSQVIGTTGELFF. This chain uses TRBV3-1 with TRBJ2-2; D assignment may be TRBD1 or TRBD2 (5 bases each). The CDR3 covers 15 residues. The germline CDR1 and CDR2 sequences are LGHDT and YNNKEL (reference sequence). V shed 1 base and J shed 4 bases, with 10 bases lying between them.

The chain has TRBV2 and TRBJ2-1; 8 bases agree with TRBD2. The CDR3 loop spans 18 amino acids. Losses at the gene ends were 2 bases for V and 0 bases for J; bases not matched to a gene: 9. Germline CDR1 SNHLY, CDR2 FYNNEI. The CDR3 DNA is TGTGCCAGCAGTGAAAGAGCGGGGGCCCTCTTCTCCTACAATGAGCAGTTCTTC. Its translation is CASSERAGALFSYNEQFF.

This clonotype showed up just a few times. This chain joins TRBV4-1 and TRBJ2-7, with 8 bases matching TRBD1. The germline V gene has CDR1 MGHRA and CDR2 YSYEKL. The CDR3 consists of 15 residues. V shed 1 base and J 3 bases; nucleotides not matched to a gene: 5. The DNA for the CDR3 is TGCGCCAGCAGCCAAGTGGCAGGGGGCTTCTACGAGCAGTACTTC. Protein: CASSQVAGGFYEQYF.

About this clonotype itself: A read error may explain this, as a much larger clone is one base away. The CDR3 sequence: CASSFPMTGKVGYTF. Here the CDR3 DNA reads TGTGCCAGCAGCTTCCCGATGACAGGGAAGGTTGGCTACACCTTC. The rearrangement uses TRBV7-9 and TRBJ1-2; 7 nucleotides line up with TRBD1. The CDR3 contains 15 residues. CDR1 and CDR2 (germline): SEHNR, FQNEAQ (reference sequence). The ends lost 3 bases at V and 7 bases at J; junction bases unmatched: 11.